This T cell receptor (beta chain) originates from a study of glioma-infiltrating T cells. The length of the CDR3 is 14 residues. Germline lookup yields CDR1 MNHNS and CDR2 SASEGT. The V end was cut by 6 bases, the J end by 4 bases, with 12 bases between. Study results and caveats: CDR3 overlap between tissue and blood was very small.

Concerning this clonotype itself: The antigen remains undetermined.

Amplification of TCR alpha and beta CDR3 regions from RNA used iRepertoire nested multiplex PCR. One-step reverse transcription and amplification started from about 100-400 ng of tissue mRNA or PBMC total RNA. TCRdb re-called the multiplex PCR reads through MiXCR, storing one row per CDR3 protein. The repertoire holds around 180,000 distinct CDR3 sequences, with roughly two fifths as singletons. The receptor's source is a human donor with low-grade glioma or glioblastoma, undergoing nonglioma brain surgery, or in good health (not recorded which). Material for sequencing was glioma tissue, nonneoplastic brain tissue, or PBMCs (not recorded which). The chain joins TRBV6-1 to TRBJ1-4; D gene unclear. CDR3 in DNA: TGTGCCAGCAGCCTCCCGGGGTTTAATGAAAAACTGTTTTTT. This gives the protein CASSLPGFNEKLFF.